The 9 T cell receptor beta chains in this list originate from one sample, sequenced in a study of blood T cell repertoires in COVID-19. This table comes from immunoSEQ multiplex PCR, and its TCRdb copy is limited to in-frame clones, with some not included. The table includes approximately 350,000 clones, around 90% detected once. The sample comprised peripheral blood. Receptors originate from a young woman who had recovered from COVID-19.

This chain links TRBV28 with TRBJ2-1, with 10 bases identical to TRBD2. This CDR3 has 16 residues. The ends lost 3 bases at V and 7 bases at J; junction bases unmatched: 9. Germline V CDR1 and CDR2: MDHEN, SYDVKM. The CDR3: CASSFISGRAGNEQFF. The CDR3 DNA reads TGTGCCAGCAGTTTCATCAGCGGGAGGGCCGGGAATGAGCAGTTCTTC.

The genes are TRBV10-1 and TRBJ1-1, with D perhaps matching TRBD1 (5 bases). Trimming pared 3 bases from V and 6 bases from J, leaving 11 bases between. Germline V gene data show CDR1 as WNHNN and CDR2 as SYGVQD (reference sequence). The CDR3 is 13 residues long. The CDR3, as DNA: TGCGCCAGCAGTGAAACAGGAATCGCTGAAGCTTTCTTT. This translates into CASSETGIAEAFF.

As for this clone: A junction end diverges from the germline sequence, so it may reflect a read error. Other DNA sequences in the same sample also yield this CDR3. The chain recombines TRBV11-2 with TRBJ1-1; weak D call: TRBD1 (5 bases). This CDR3 has 13 amino acids. The germline gives CDR1 SGHAT, CDR2 FQNNGV. The CDR3 nucleotides read TGTGCCAGCAGCCTAGACAGGAACACTGAAGCTTTCTTT. This sequence encodes CASSLDRNTEAFF.

CDR3 sequence reads: CASSQDRTGGIGTEAFF. The CDR3 region has the DNA TGCGCCAGCAGCCAAGACAGGACAGGGGGCATTGGGACTGAAGCTTTCTTT. This chain connects TRBV4-3 to TRBJ1-1; 11 positions match TRBD1. V gave up 0 bases and J gave up 5 bases; unmatched junction bases: 8. Germline lookup yields CDR1 LGHNA and CDR2 YSLEER. The CDR3 covers 17 residues.

CDR3 amino acids: CASRGDYTYEQYV. The CDR3 coding sequence is TGTGCCAGCAGGGGGGACTACACCTACGAGCAGTACGTC. This chain links TRBV2 with TRBJ2-7, with TRBD2 identical over 7 bases. V dropped 6 bases and J dropped 2; count of bases not matched to a gene: 4. Germline V lookup: CDR1 SNHLY, CDR2 FYNNEI. CDR3 length equals 13 residues.

J is TRBJ1-3 and V is TRBV6-6; D not resolved. Trimming shortened V by 4 bases and J by 0 bases, and 10 bases separated the two germline ends. CDR1 and CDR2 from the germline V gene are MNHNY and SVGAGI (reference sequence). The CDR3 length is 15 residues. The CDR3 DNA reads as TGTGCCAGCAGTTTCCTATCCAACTCTGGAAACACCATATATTTT. Its protein is CASSFLSNSGNTIYF.

Remarks on this clone: The sample has other DNA sequences that encode this CDR3 too. This chain uses TRBV5-1 with TRBJ1-1; D gene ambiguous. Germline lookup yields CDR1 SGHRS and CDR2 YFSETQ. The CDR3 is made up of 13 amino acids. V lost 1 base and J 0 bases, leaving 4 bases between the germline ends. DNA of the CDR3: TGCGCCAGCAGCTTGAGAGTGAACACTGAAGCTTTCTTT. The encoded protein is CASSLRVNTEAFF.

In regard to this clone: An end of the junction differs from the germline gene, which may be a read error. The rearrangement uses TRBV11-2 and TRBJ2-1; D gene ambiguous. The CDR3 consists of 12 residues. CDR1 is SGHAT and CDR2 is FQNNGV in the germline V gene. The CDR3 sequence is CASSPRYHEQFF. The CDR3 bases are TGTGCCAGCAGCCCCCGCTACCATGAGCAGTTCTTC.

The chain links TRBV2 to TRBJ2-1, with 7 bases matching TRBD2. Germline V gene lookup returns CDR1 SNHLY and CDR2 FYNNEI. Losses at the gene ends were 4 bases for V and 2 bases for J; bases not matched to a gene: 5. The CDR3 loop spans 15 amino acids. The CDR3 coding sequence is TGTGCCAGCAGTGGGAGCGGGATAGCCTACAATGAGCAGTTCTTC. Encoded protein: CASSGSGIAYNEQFF.